This TCR beta chain was captured in a study of blood T cell repertoires in COVID-19. About the research overall: Acute and convalescent COVID-19 specimens originated in the United States, Italy and Spain. Sources were T cells, B-cell-depleted T cells, or PBMCs; the material itself was cDNA or gDNA.

Per the germline V gene, CDR1 is SGHTA and CDR2 is FQGTGA. Trimming took off 5 bases at V and 6 bases at J, with 19 bases between the two ends. This CDR3 comprises 15 residues. As originally analysed: Reference gene primer amplification gave estimated nucleated cell counts. This table comes from immunoSEQ multiplex PCR, and its TCRdb copy is limited to in-frame clones, with some not included. That table furnishes V, J and clone size, whereas the DNA furnished D and trimming. The repertoire has approximately 97,000 clones, around 85% of them found once; the top ten carry about 38%. This receptor was identified in a man older than 75 with acute or convalescent COVID-19. The sequenced sample consisted of peripheral blood. The chain combines TRBV7-3 with TRBJ1-1; maybe TRBD1 (5 bases). CDR3 in amino acids: CASSMDGRVLAEAFF. Here the CDR3 DNA reads TGTGCCAGCAGCATGGACGGCAGGGTTTTGGCTGAAGCTTTCTTT.